Listed below are T cell receptor beta chains from one sample, sequenced in a study of blood T cell repertoires in COVID-19. The repertoire was sequenced with immunoSEQ multiplex PCR; TCRdb's copy has only in-frame clones and lacks some. The repertoire holds around 130,000 clones, with 85% to 90% as singletons. The specimen sequenced was peripheral blood. These receptors came from a man in his 60s with acute or convalescent COVID-19. CDR3s leave out the opening cysteine and the closing phenylalanine or tryptophan. Fields, in order: V gene, J gene, CDR3 protein.

v_call: TRBV11-2
j_call: TRBJ2-5
cdr3_aa: ASSLQGAGETQY

v_call: TRBV28
j_call: TRBJ2-2
cdr3_aa: ASSFKEILF

v_call: TRBV6-2/TRBV6-3
j_call: TRBJ2-7
cdr3_aa: ASSYKTSGTYEQY

v_call: TRBV9
j_call: TRBJ2-2
cdr3_aa: ASSAEGASGSGTGELF

v_call: TRBV7-3
j_call: TRBJ2-5
cdr3_aa: ASSLTSYQTQY

v_call: TRBV28
j_call: TRBJ1-5
cdr3_aa: ASSQGSGLQPQH

v_call: TRBV6-8
j_call: TRBJ2-1
cdr3_aa: ASSLGTSGRKQF

v_call: TRBV9
j_call: TRBJ1-1
cdr3_aa: ASSVAAANTEAF

v_call: TRBV10-3
j_call: TRBJ1-5
cdr3_aa: AISPSPRGYSNQPQH

v_call: TRBV10-1
j_call: TRBJ1-2
cdr3_aa: ASSESGDYGYT

v_call: TRBV5-6
j_call: TRBJ2-7
cdr3_aa: ASSLRSGRLTYEQY

v_call: TRBV19
j_call: TRBJ2-1
cdr3_aa: ASSIVAGGENEQF

v_call: TRBV18
j_call: TRBJ2-2
cdr3_aa: ASSQFPGLAGGTAGELF

v_call: TRBV27
j_call: TRBJ1-4
cdr3_aa: ASRTTGGEGAREKLF

v_call: TRBV7-2
j_call: TRBJ2-3
cdr3_aa: ASSRGGVEDTQY

v_call: TRBV7-3
j_call: TRBJ2-2
cdr3_aa: ASSLTGTGGRTGELF

v_call: TRBV27
j_call: TRBJ1-6
cdr3_aa: ASSLSPGGSSPLH

v_call: TRBV23-1
j_call: TRBJ2-7
cdr3_aa: ASSRTLRENEQY

v_call: TRBV7-3
j_call: TRBJ2-7
cdr3_aa: ASSPQGGYEQY

v_call: TRBV6-5
j_call: TRBJ2-1
cdr3_aa: ASSYSIGRGGNEQF

v_call: TRBV5-6
j_call: TRBJ2-7
cdr3_aa: ASSLRMARRDEQY

v_call: TRBV24-1
j_call: TRBJ2-3
cdr3_aa: ATSDRGVAGGSDTDTQY

v_call: TRBV9
j_call: TRBJ2-1
cdr3_aa: ASSVVGGSSYNEQF

v_call: TRBV6-6
j_call: TRBJ2-7
cdr3_aa: ASSYGGVGVPEQY

v_call: TRBV18
j_call: TRBJ2-7
cdr3_aa: ASSGQGVRDEQY

v_call: TRBV28
j_call: TRBJ2-4
cdr3_aa: ASSWTGVAKNIQY

v_call: TRBV6-2/TRBV6-3
j_call: TRBJ1-4
cdr3_aa: ASSQRQGPNEKLF

v_call: TRBV5-1
j_call: TRBJ2-5
cdr3_aa: ASSPDIPNETQY

v_call: TRBV6-5
j_call: TRBJ2-1
cdr3_aa: ASSRLAGSNEQF

v_call: TRBV9
j_call: TRBJ2-1
cdr3_aa: ASIANGRASRLFHEQF

v_call: TRBV18
j_call: TRBJ2-1
cdr3_aa: ASSLAPGTGGNEQF

v_call: TRBV10-3
j_call: TRBJ1-5
cdr3_aa: AISAFDRGGPQH

v_call: TRBV5-4
j_call: TRBJ2-5
cdr3_aa: ASRPGGLAGGGETQY

v_call: TRBV30
j_call: TRBJ2-7
cdr3_aa: AWSVGTGDWHEQY

v_call: TRBV11-1
j_call: TRBJ1-5
cdr3_aa: ASSLDQAQPQH

v_call: TRBV9
j_call: TRBJ2-1
cdr3_aa: ASSVFSSGNYNEQF

v_call: TRBV30
j_call: TRBJ1-3
cdr3_aa: AWSARARSGNTIY

v_call: TRBV27
j_call: TRBJ2-7
cdr3_aa: ASSSAVTSSYFYEQY

v_call: TRBV3-1/TRBV3-2
j_call: TRBJ2-7
cdr3_aa: ASAAPERGVYEQY

v_call: TRBV5-6
j_call: TRBJ2-7
cdr3_aa: ASSFVFSYEQY

v_call: TRBV5-1
j_call: TRBJ2-1
cdr3_aa: ASSFPRSGKDEQF

v_call: TRBV19
j_call: TRBJ2-3
cdr3_aa: ASSPVGTGGSDTQY

v_call: TRBV28
j_call: TRBJ1-2
cdr3_aa: ASSPANYGYT

v_call: TRBV6-5
j_call: TRBJ1-1
cdr3_aa: ASSYRDRASEAF

v_call: TRBV29-1
j_call: TRBJ1-1
cdr3_aa: SVRHDPGTEAF

v_call: TRBV18
j_call: TRBJ1-5
cdr3_aa: ASSRTREGIQPQH

v_call: TRBV19
j_call: TRBJ2-1
cdr3_aa: ASSMGPGGRFGEQF

v_call: TRBV5-1
j_call: TRBJ2-3
cdr3_aa: ASSPLRQGTDTQY

v_call: TRBV7-9
j_call: TRBJ1-2
cdr3_aa: ASSPLGTGRNYGYT

v_call: TRBV7-6
j_call: TRBJ1-2
cdr3_aa: ASSSGTATIANYGYT

v_call: TRBV28
j_call: TRBJ2-1
cdr3_aa: ATRRERDYNEQF

v_call: TRBV29-1
j_call: TRBJ2-7
cdr3_aa: SVEDSGRGNEQY

v_call: TRBV28
j_call: TRBJ1-1
cdr3_aa: ASSSAGGWATEAF

v_call: TRBV29-1
j_call: TRBJ2-1
cdr3_aa: SVGGNEQF

v_call: TRBV6-5
j_call: TRBJ1-1
cdr3_aa: ASSQGLNTEAF

v_call: TRBV5-1
j_call: TRBJ1-5
cdr3_aa: ASSLGVNQPQH

v_call: TRBV10-3
j_call: TRBJ1-2
cdr3_aa: AISEGQGVDGYT

v_call: TRBV28
j_call: TRBJ2-2
cdr3_aa: ATLTGGANTGELF

v_call: TRBV29-1
j_call: TRBJ2-5
cdr3_aa: SATGGETQY